Listed below are T cell receptor beta chains from one sample, sequenced in a study of cytomegalovirus exposure and HLA in healthy donors. Only in-frame clones appear in the TCRdb table, and some are missing; sequencing was by immunoSEQ multiplex PCR. The top ten hold around 2% of the sample, which has approximately 140,000 clones, roughly three quarters seen once. Sample: PBMCs. These receptors were collected from a woman between 40 and 50 years old in good health and CMV-seronegative. Each CDR3 is given with its conserved first and last residue. Fields, in order: V gene, D gene, clone size, J gene, CDR3 protein, CDR3 DNA. The D gene is left open where the match is weak. Some rows have no size entry. The others give once, few or many, or a class for an expanded clone.

>TRBV5-6|-|few|TRBJ2-2
CASSYEQNTGELFF
TGTGCCAGCAGCTATGAACAAAACACCGGGGAGCTGTTTTTT
>TRBV5-6|TRBD2|-|TRBJ2-7
CASSQGLAGYEQYF
TGTGCCAGCAGCCAGGGACTAGCGGGATACGAGCAGTACTTC
>TRBV10-2|-|-|TRBJ2-5
CASYRGETQYF
TGCGCCAGCTACCGGGGAGAGACCCAGTACTTC
>TRBV5-1|TRBD1|-|TRBJ1-2
CASSFGTATNYGYTF
TGCGCCAGCAGCTTCGGGACAGCAACTAACTATGGCTACACCTTC
>TRBV28|-|-|TRBJ2-7
CASSLGGTEIYEQYF
TGTGCCAGCAGTTTAGGGGGGACAGAGATCTACGAGCAGTACTTC
>TRBV7-2|-|few|TRBJ2-5
CASSSELGTINQETQYF
TGTGCCAGCTCCTCTGAACTCGGGACAATAAATCAAGAGACCCAGTACTTC
>TRBV28|-|-|TRBJ2-7
CASSLQSATVSYEQYF
TGTGCCAGCAGTTTACAATCTGCGACAGTCTCCTACGAGCAGTACTTC
>TRBV6-4|TRBD2|-|TRBJ2-2
CASRSGENTGELFF
TGTGCCAGCAGGAGCGGGGAGAACACCGGGGAGCTGTTTTTT
>TRBV30|TRBD1|-|TRBJ1-4
CAWSTYLGGQGGKLFF
TGTGCCTGGAGTACTTACCTGGGGGGACAGGGTGGAAAACTGTTTTTT
>TRBV11-1|-|-|TRBJ2-1
CASSRRGGYWDEQFF
TGTGCCAGCAGCCGTAGGGGGGGCTACTGGGATGAGCAGTTCTTC
>TRBV7-3|TRBD2|-|TRBJ2-5
CASSPRGGDVETQYF
TGTGCCAGCAGCCCGCGGGGGGGCGACGTAGAGACCCAGTACTTC
>TRBV2|-|once|TRBJ2-5
CASRRGTQETQYF
TGTGCCAGCAGGAGGGGGACCCAAGAGACCCAGTACTTC
>TRBV16|-|-|TRBJ1-1
CASSPSGRQNTEAFF
TGTGCCAGCAGCCCCTCCGGCAGACAGAACACTGAAGCTTTCTTT
>TRBV6-5|TRBD1|-|TRBJ1-3
CASSAGQGGNTIYF
TGTGCCAGCAGTGCCGGACAGGGAGGAAACACCATATATTTT
>TRBV30|-|few|TRBJ2-3
CAWNVRDTQYF
TGTGCCTGGAATGTGAGGGATACGCAGTATTTT
>TRBV6-5|-|-|TRBJ1-1
CASSPGASGRTEAFF
TGTGCCAGCAGCCCCGGCGCCTCGGGTCGCACTGAAGCTTTCTTT
>TRBV7-6|-|once|TRBJ2-1
CASSSSGAYNEQFF
TGTGCCAGCAGCTCTTCTGGGGCTTACAATGAGCAGTTCTTC
>TRBV4-1|TRBD1|-|TRBJ1-1
CASSQHDRGGTEAFF
TGCGCCAGCAGCCAACATGACAGGGGGGGCACTGAAGCTTTCTTT
>TRBV13|-|-|TRBJ1-3
CASSLGADHSGNTIYF
TGTGCCAGCAGCTTAGGGGCGGATCACTCTGGAAACACCATATATTTT
>TRBV5-1|-|few|TRBJ1-2
CASSVFLSSPEGGYTF
TGCGCCAGCAGCGTCTTCCTCTCTTCACCGGAGGGAGGCTACACCTTC
>TRBV5-4|TRBD2|-|TRBJ2-3
CASSLGLADSTDTQYF
TGTGCCAGCAGCCTAGGACTAGCGGATAGCACAGATACGCAGTATTTT
>TRBV10-3|-|few|TRBJ1-1
CAIRTQGENTEAFF
TGTGCCATCAGGACACAGGGAGAGAACACTGAAGCTTTCTTT
>TRBV6-4|TRBD2|-|TRBJ2-1
CAILSGRYWNEQFF
TGTGCCATACTTAGCGGGAGATATTGGAATGAGCAGTTCTTC
>TRBV5-1|-|-|TRBJ2-5
CASSSTLLDYQETQYF
TGCGCCAGCAGCTCGACCCTACTAGATTACCAAGAGACCCAGTACTTC
>TRBV11-2|-|-|TRBJ2-7
CASSLGLGLYF
TGTGCCAGCAGCTTAGGACTAGGCCTGTACTTC
>TRBV7-9|TRBD1|-|TRBJ2-6
CASSSQEGQGAPGANVLTF
TGTGCCAGCAGCTCCCAGGAGGGGCAGGGGGCGCCTGGGGCCAACGTCCTGACTTTC
>TRBV28|TRBD1|few|TRBJ1-5
CASSSTGYQPQHF
TGTGCCAGCAGTTCGACAGGGTATCAGCCCCAGCATTTT